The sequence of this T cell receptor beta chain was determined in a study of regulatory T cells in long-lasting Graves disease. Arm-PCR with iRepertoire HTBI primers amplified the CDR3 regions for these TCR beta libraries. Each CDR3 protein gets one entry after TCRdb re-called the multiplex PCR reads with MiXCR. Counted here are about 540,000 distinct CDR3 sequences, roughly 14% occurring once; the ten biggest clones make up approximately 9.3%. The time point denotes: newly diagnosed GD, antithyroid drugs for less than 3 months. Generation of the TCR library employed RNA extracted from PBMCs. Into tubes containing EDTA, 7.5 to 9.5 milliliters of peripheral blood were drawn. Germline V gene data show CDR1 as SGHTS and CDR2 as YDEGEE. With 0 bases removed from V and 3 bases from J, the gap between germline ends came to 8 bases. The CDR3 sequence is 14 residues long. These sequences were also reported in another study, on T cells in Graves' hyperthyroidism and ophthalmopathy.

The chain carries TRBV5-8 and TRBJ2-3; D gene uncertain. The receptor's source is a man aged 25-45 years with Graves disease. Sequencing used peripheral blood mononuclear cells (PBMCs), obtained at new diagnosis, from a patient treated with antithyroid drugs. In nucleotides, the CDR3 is TGTGCCAGCAGCTTGGGGCATCCGACAGATACGCAGTATTTT. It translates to CASSLGHPTDTQYF.